The rows below give T cell receptor beta chains drawn from one sample of a study of CDR3 diversity in severe acne. TCRdb ran MiXCR on the PCR reads and lists one entry per CDR3 protein. The sample holds 79,000 or so distinct CDR3 sequences, 49% seen once. Source material: blood. Receptors originate from a male donor with severe acne vulgaris. Each CDR3 is given with its conserved first and last residue. D genes are given only for firm matches. Rows give clone size only sometimes, using once, few, many, or a class for an expanded clone.

abundance | d_gene | j_gene | v_gene | CDR3aa | CDR3nt
. | TRBD1 | TRBJ1-1 | TRBV11-3 | CASSWDRRLSNTEAFF | TGTGCCAGCAGCTGGGACAGGAGACTGTCGAACACTGAAGCTTTCTTT
many | . | TRBJ1-1 | TRBV12-3/TRBV12-4 | CASSFPTDNTEAFF | TGTGCCAGCAGTTTCCCGACAGACAACACTGAAGCTTTCTTT
. | . | TRBJ2-6 | TRBV25-1 | CASSGATGSGANVLTF | TGTGCCAGCAGTGGGGCGACAGGCTCTGGGGCCAACGTCCTGACTTTC
. | TRBD2 | TRBJ2-5 | TRBV7-2 | CASSQSRGGPETRYF | TGCGCCAGCAGCCAGAGTCGGGGGGGCCCGGAGACCCGGTACTTC
many | . | TRBJ2-7 | TRBV3-2 | CASSQDWGGGGHIHTYEQYF | TGTGCCAGCAGCCAAGATTGGGGCGGGGGTGGACACATCCATACCTACGAGCAGTACTTC
. | TRBD1 | TRBJ2-3 | TRBV15 | CATSRRTGSNTDTQYF | TGTGCCACCAGCAGGAGGACAGGGAGCAACACAGATACGCAGTATTTT
. | TRBD2 | TRBJ2-6 | TRBV5-1 | CASSLWTSSGANVLTF | TGCGCCAGCAGCCTCTGGACTAGCTCTGGGGCCAACGTCCTGACTTTC
. | . | TRBJ2-7 | TRBV10-1 | CASSEGQTYEQYF | TGCGCCAGCAGTGAAGGCCAGACCTACGAGCAGTACTTC
. | TRBD1 | TRBJ2-7 | TRBV20-1 | CSARTGPCYEQYF | TGCAGTGCCAGGACAGGTCCGTGCTACGAGCAGTACTTC
. | . | TRBJ2-7 | TRBV27 | CASSPRTYTYEQYF | TGTGCCAGCAGTCCGAGGACGTATACCTACGAGCAGTACTTC
few | . | TRBJ2-6 | TRBV29-1 | CSVGGLSGANVLTF | TGCAGCGTTGGAGGACTCTCTGGGGCCAACGTCCTGACTTTC
. | . | TRBJ2-7 | TRBV2 | CASNELPFYEQYF | TGTGCCAGCAATGAGCTTCCCTTTTACGAGCAGTACTTC
many | . | TRBJ1-1 | TRBV29-1 | CSVRTRGHEAFF | TGCAGCGTCCGCACCCGGGGACATGAAGCTTTCTTT
. | TRBD2 | TRBJ2-7 | TRBV7-2 | CASSSGTSGRAVEQYF | TGTGCCAGCAGCTCAGGGACTAGCGGGAGGGCCGTCGAGCAGTACTTC
many | TRBD1 | TRBJ1-2 | TRBV7-6 | CASSPSGGGVAGYTF | TGTGCCAGCAGCCCGAGCGGAGGGGGCGTAGCTGGCTACACCTTC
. | . | TRBJ1-2 | TRBV9 | CASSPGSGNYGYTF | TGTGCCAGCAGCCCCGGGTCGGGAAACTATGGCTACACCTTC
many | TRBD1 | TRBJ2-1 | TRBV5-1 | CASSLVTGENEQFF | TGCGCCAGCAGCTTGGTGACAGGGGAGAATGAGCAGTTCTTC